Included here is one TCR beta chain sequence, with context. As yet, its antigen is unknown. Germline V CDR1 and CDR2: SGHVS, FQNEAQ. The CDR3 has 13 amino acids. V lost 0 bases, J lost 4 bases, and 6 bases lay in between. The table came from immunoSEQ multiplex PCR; TCRdb's copy has only in-frame clones and leaves some out. The sample records 10,000 or so clones, 75% to 95% being singletons. This entry comes from a study of PD-1 blockade in mismatch repair-deficient tumors. Overall study results and limits: Tumor-resident clones, often undetectable pretreatment in blood, expanded then contracted after pembrolizumab.

Time point: approximately ten-day in vitro stimulation with candidate neoantigen peptide 3. Each of several ELISpot-reactive candidate peptides was used for roughly 11-day stimulation. The sequence was collected from an adult with mismatch repair-deficient cancer. V is TRBV7-8 and J is TRBJ2-5; the D is unclear. Sequencing used cells cultured in vitro, obtained from a patient treated with pembrolizumab. The CDR3 region has the DNA TGTGCCAGCAGCTTAGCCAGGCGAGAGACCCAGTACTTC. Translation gives CASSLARRETQYF.